The 32 T cell receptor beta chains given below trace back to one sample, sequenced in a study of T cell repertoires in aging, cancer and after chemotherapy. Peripheral blood genomic DNA, not sorted cells or RNA, was the template. TRB rearrangements spanning V, D and J were amplified using mixed TRB-A/B primers. TCRdb passed the multiplex PCR reads through MiXCR, listing each CDR3 protein once. The profile shows 2,000 to 2,500 distinct CDR3 sequences, around 24% of them singletons. Sequencing input: blood. All receptors come from a human donor with a solid tumor.

Within the sample, this clonotype is medium-sized. This chain connects TRBV12-3 or TRBV12-4 to TRBJ1-2; D gene ambiguous. Trimming shortened V by 4 bases and J by 2 bases, and 8 bases separated the two germline ends. This CDR3 has 13 amino acids. The CDR3 region has the DNA TGTGCCAGCAGTTCACCGGTCAACTATGGCTACACCTTC. It translates to CASSSPVNYGYTF.

The chain employs TRBV20-1 and TRBJ2-1; tentative D call: TRBD1 (5 bases). This CDR3 comprises 9 residues. Trimming removed 6 bases from V and 10 bases from J, with 7 bases in between. Germline V lookup: CDR1 DFQATT, CDR2 SNEGSKA (reference sequence). CDR3 sequence reads: CSANREQFF. The CDR3 nucleotides are TGCAGTGCAAACAGGGAGCAGTTCTTC.

This clonotype was detected only a few times. The chain joins TRBV18 to TRBJ2-7, with 7 bases fitting TRBD1. The length of the CDR3 is 14 residues. With 5 bases clipped from V and 5 bases from J, the junction kept 9 bases outside the gene matches. CDR1 and CDR2 (germline): KGHSH, LQKENI. CDR3 amino acids: CASSERDSPHEQYF. In nucleotides, the CDR3 is TGTGCCAGCTCAGAACGGGACAGTCCCCACGAGCAGTACTTC.

On this clonotype: One junction end does not reproduce the germline sequence, and a read error may be involved. The V call is TRBV27, the J call TRBJ2-2; a possible D gene is TRBD2 (6 bases). The CDR3 runs 14 residues. Germline lookup yields CDR1 MNHEY and CDR2 SMNVEV (reference sequence). The CDR3 spells CAISFRTSTGGLFF. CDR3 nucleotide sequence: TGTGCCATCAGTTTTCGGACGTCCACCGGGGGGCTGTTTTTT.

Sample share makes this clonotype medium-sized. The chain uses TRBV20-1 and TRBJ2-7, with D possibly being TRBD1 (6 bases). V gave up 6 bases and J gave up 0 bases, with 9 bases separating them. The CDR3 covers 12 residues. Germline V gene lookup returns CDR1 DFQATT and CDR2 SNEGSKA (reference sequence). The CDR3 region is CSATDSSYEQYF. The DNA for the CDR3 is TGCAGTGCCACGGACAGCTCCTACGAGCAGTACTTC.

The chain recombines TRBV19 with TRBJ2-1, with D maybe TRBD1 (6 bases). Germline lookup yields CDR1 LNHDA and CDR2 SQIVND (reference sequence). V lost 4 bases and J 2 bases, leaving 18 bases between the germline ends. The CDR3 has 17 residues. For the CDR3, the DNA is TGTGCCAGTAGTAACCAACCACAGGGAACTGCCTACAATGAGCAGTTCTTC. Residues: CASSNQPQGTAYNEQFF.

This chain joins TRBV4-1 and TRBJ2-7, with 10 bases that match TRBD2. The ends lost 1 base at V and 3 bases at J; junction bases unmatched: 6. Looked up from germline, CDR1 is MGHRA and CDR2 is YSYEKL. The CDR3 is 16 residues long. The CDR3 DNA reads TGCGCCAGCAGCCAAGGCTTAGCGGGGGGTGACTACGAGCAGTACTTC. It is translated as CASSQGLAGGDYEQYF.

This clonotype was seen more than once but under ten times. The rearrangement joins TRBV6-4 to TRBJ2-7, with TRBD1 as a possible D gene (6 bases). CDR1 and CDR2 from the germline V gene are MRHNA and SNTAGT. CDR3 length: 15 residues. Between the trimmed V and J ends, which lost 3 bases and 2 bases, there was a span of 14 bases. The DNA of the CDR3 is TGTGCCAGCAGTGAGAAGGCAGGGGCCACCTACGAGCAGTACTTC. This gives the protein CASSEKAGATYEQYF.

V gene TRBV4-3 combines with J gene TRBJ2-7, with 9 bases fitting TRBD1. There are 14 residues in the CDR3. The V and J ends lost 1 base and 6 bases, in that order; junction bases with no gene match: 4. Germline values: CDR1 LGHNA, CDR2 YSLEER. In DNA form, the CDR3 reads TGCGCCAGCAGCCAAGCCGGACAGGGGTCCGAGCAGTACTTC. Its translation: CASSQAGQGSEQYF.

This rearrangement joins TRBV18 to TRBJ2-7; 11 positions agree with TRBD1. Germline CDR1 and CDR2: KGHSH and LQKENI. The CDR3 is 13 amino acids. With 4 bases clipped from V and 11 bases from J, the junction kept 7 bases outside the gene matches. CDR3 loop: CASSRMTGQGEYF. The CDR3 bases are TGTGCCAGCTCACGGATGACGGGACAGGGGGAGTACTTC.

This clonotype was detected only a few times. The rearrangement joins TRBV28 to TRBJ2-1, with 7 nucleotides matching TRBD1. Trimming took 5 bases from V and 8 from J; bases not matched to a gene: 12. CDR1 is MDHEN and CDR2 is SYDVKM in the germline V gene. This CDR3 is built from 15 residues. The DNA for the CDR3 is TGTGCCAGCAGTCCTCTCGTGACAGGGAGCGATGAGCAGTTCTTC. It is translated as CASSPLVTGSDEQFF.

J is TRBJ1-2 and V is TRBV18; D uncertain. Trimming shortened V by 2 bases and J by 8 bases, and 12 bases separated the two germline ends. Germline V gives CDR1 KGHSH, CDR2 LQKENI. CDR3 length equals 13 residues. CDR3 sequence reads: CASSPGLASGYTF. The CDR3 coding sequence is TGTGCCAGCTCACCAGGGTTAGCTTCAGGCTACACCTTC.

The V gene is TRBV6-5, the J gene TRBJ2-5; TRBD2 matches 13 bases. Germline V CDR1 and CDR2: MNHEY, SVGAGI. The CDR3 extends over 17 amino acids. With V trimmed by 6 bases and J by 5 bases, 12 bases remained unmatched. CDR3 loop: CASSRRTLAGGRETQYF. The CDR3 nucleotides read TGTGCCAGCAGCCGACGAACACTAGCGGGGGGGCGCGAGACCCAGTACTTC.

By sample share, this clonotype is medium-sized. V gene TRBV20-1 combines with J gene TRBJ1-3, with D perhaps matching TRBD1 (5 bases). Germline V gene sequence: CDR1 DFQATT, CDR2 SNEGSKA (reference sequence). This CDR3 is built from 13 residues. V shed 0 bases and J shed 4 bases, with 7 bases lying between them. The DNA of the CDR3 is TGCAGTGCTAGAGAGCGACAGGGAAACACCATATATTTT. It translates to CSARERQGNTIYF.

Points on this clonotype: An end of the junction differs from the germline gene, which may be a read error. The chain combines TRBV20-1 with TRBJ1-2; tentative D call: TRBD1 (6 bases). This CDR3 region has 11 residues. In germline, CDR1 is DFQATT, CDR2 SNEGSKA (reference sequence). The CDR3 DNA sequence: TGCAGTGCCCCTGGGGGCGGAAAGGCGTTTTTC. The encoded protein is CSAPGGGKAFF.

J is TRBJ2-2 and V is TRBV19; 11 bases are shared with TRBD2. V shed 6 bases, J shed 4 bases, and the junction held 10 bases outside the gene matches. Germline V lookup: CDR1 LNHDA, CDR2 SQIVND (reference sequence). This CDR3 is built from 17 residues. CDR3 DNA: TGTGCCAGTAGCCGACTAGCGGGGATCACCGCCACCGGGGAGCTGTTTTTT. Amino acid sequence: CASSRLAGITATGELFF.

The J gene is TRBJ2-3, the V gene TRBV4-2; possibly TRBD2 for D (7 bases). Germline V lookup: CDR1 LGHNA, CDR2 YNFKEQ. V lost 6 bases, J lost 3 bases, and 22 bases lay in between. There are 17 residues in the CDR3. The CDR3, as DNA: TGTGCCAGCAGTTCACGGGGAGGGGGGGCCATGACAGATACGCAGTATTTT. This sequence encodes CASSSRGGGAMTDTQYF.

This clonotype has a single count. This chain joins TRBV7-3 and TRBJ2-1; D tentatively fits TRBD1 or TRBD2 (6 bases each). The V gene lost 6 bases and the J gene lost 2 bases, with 14 bases spanning the gap. The CDR3 length is 15 residues. CDR1 and CDR2 (germline): SGHTA, FQGTGA. CDR3 protein: CASSRGGTTYNEQFF. CDR3 bases: TGTGCCAGCAGTCGAGGGGGGACAACCTACAATGAGCAGTTCTTC. The full variable domain, with the rest looked up from reference TRBV7-3 and TRBJ2-1, is GAGVSQTPSNKVTEKGKYVELRCDPISGHTALYWYRQSLGQGPEFLIYFQGTGAADDSGLPNDRFFAVRPEGSVSTLKIQRTERGDSAVYLCASSRGGTTYNEQFFGPGTRLTVL.

The chain joins TRBV7-2 to TRBJ2-1; D gene uncertain. The CDR3 runs to 13 residues. Germline lookup yields CDR1 SGHTA and CDR2 FQGNSA. The V and J ends lost 3 bases and 5 bases respectively, with 8 bases between them. The CDR3 nucleotides read TGTGCCAGCAGCTTCGGCAGGCACAATGAGCAGTTCTTC. This sequence encodes CASSFGRHNEQFF.

The rearrangement links TRBV6-1 to TRBJ2-2, with 9 positions matching TRBD1. The V gene's germline CDR1 is MNHNS and CDR2 SASEGT. CDR3 length equals 14 residues. With V trimmed by 7 bases and J by 3 bases, 3 bases remained unmatched. In DNA, the CDR3 is TGTGCCAGCACAGACAGGGGGGACACCGGGGAGCTGTTTTTT. It specifies CASTDRGDTGELFF.

This clonotype was found a few times. V and J are TRBV5-5 and TRBJ1-1, with D hard to call. V dropped 2 bases and J dropped 0 bases, with 8 bases sitting between them. Germline-derived CDR1 and CDR2 are SGHKS and YYEKEE (reference sequence). The length of the CDR3 is 14 residues. The CDR3 sequence is CASSFQRVNTEAFF. The CDR3, as DNA: TGTGCCAGCAGCTTCCAGCGTGTGAACACTGAAGCTTTCTTT.

This clonotype was seen a few times. This chain joins TRBV10-1 and TRBJ1-4, with D unclear. The V gene lost 0 bases and the J gene lost 4 bases, with 9 bases spanning the gap. The CDR3 runs 15 residues. Per the germline V gene, CDR1 is WNHNN and CDR2 is SYGVQD (reference sequence). In nucleotides, the CDR3 is TGCGCCAGCAGTGAGTCGACGGAATATAATGAAAAACTGTTTTTT. It is translated as CASSESTEYNEKLFF.

The chain carries TRBV14 and TRBJ2-5, with TRBD1 identical over 8 bases. Germline CDR1 reads SGHDN; CDR2 reads FVKESK. The V and J ends lost 6 bases and 2 bases, in that order; junction bases with no gene match: 5. The CDR3 totals 14 residues. The CDR3 protein is CASSGQGRQETQYF. The CDR3 DNA sequence: TGTGCCAGCAGTGGACAGGGCAGGCAAGAGACCCAGTACTTC.

The sample holds a few counts of this clonotype. V and J are TRBV20-1 and TRBJ2-7, with TRBD1 identical over 10 bases. Looked up from germline, CDR1 is DFQATT and CDR2 is SNEGSKA (reference sequence). V shed 1 base and J 3 bases; nucleotides not matched to a gene: 9. This CDR3 spans 16 amino acids. The CDR3 DNA reads TGCAGTGCTAGAGGGGGGCTGGGACAGGGGTACTACGAGCAGTACTTC. Its protein product is CSARGGLGQGYYEQYF.

This clonotype showed up just a few times. The CDR3, as DNA: TGTGCCAGCAGCGGGGGGGGACAGGGGACATCTGAAGCTTTCTTT. This translates into CASSGGGQGTSEAFF. The chain uses TRBV28 and TRBJ1-1; TRBD1 matches at 10 bases. V dropped 6 bases and J dropped 6; count of bases not matched to a gene: 10. This CDR3 contains 15 residues. From germline, CDR1 is MDHEN and CDR2 SYDVKM.

The genes are TRBV5-1 and TRBJ1-5, with D unresolved. The V end lost 4 bases, the J end lost 8 bases, and 13 bases lay between the germline ends. The CDR3 has 13 amino acids. The germline CDR1 and CDR2 sequences are SGHRS and YFSETQ. DNA of the CDR3: TGCGCCAGCAGCCCTCTCCCACGGGAGCCCCAGCATTTT. Translated: CASSPLPREPQHF.

This clonotype showed up just a few times. The chain has TRBV7-9 and TRBJ1-1; D is possibly TRBD1 (6 bases). With 5 bases removed from V and 5 bases from J, the gap between germline ends came to 21 bases. The CDR3 is 16 residues long. CDR1 and CDR2 (germline): SEHNR, FQNEAQ (reference sequence). The CDR3 protein is CASSRRQGILGTEAFF. CDR3 DNA sequence: TGTGCCAGCAGCCGCCGGCAGGGGATATTGGGAACTGAAGCTTTCTTT.

The chain employs TRBV7-9 and TRBJ2-5; D gene ambiguous. Germline V gene data show CDR1 as SEHNR and CDR2 as FQNEAQ (reference sequence). The CDR3 is 12 amino acids. V lost 1 base to trimming and J lost 5 bases, with 5 bases between them. CDR3 region: CASSLVLETQYF. Written as DNA, the CDR3 is TGTGCCAGCAGCTTAGTGTTGGAGACCCAGTACTTC.

The V call is TRBV6-2 or TRBV6-3, the J call TRBJ2-1; D is possibly TRBD1 (7 bases). Trimming removed 6 bases at V and 10 bases at J, with 22 bases between. Germline loops: CDR1 MNHEY, CDR2 SVGEGT. CDR3 length: 15 amino acids. CDR3 DNA: TGTGCCAGCAGCCACGGGGGACAGTGGCCGCCGGAGCAGTTCTTC. Amino acids: CASSHGGQWPPEQFF.

The chain uses TRBV10-1 and TRBJ1-5, with 7 bases identical to TRBD1. The ends lost 9 bases at V and 0 bases at J; junction bases unmatched: 14. CDR1 is WNHNN and CDR2 is SYGVQD in the germline V gene (reference sequence). This CDR3 has 17 residues. The CDR3 nucleotides read TGCGCCAGTTACGGGACAGTGTATGGAAGTAGCAATCAGCCCCAGCATTTT. It encodes CASYGTVYGSSNQPQHF.

The chain combines TRBV5-1 with TRBJ2-3; D possibly matches TRBD1 or TRBD2 (6 bases each). The CDR3 extends over 17 amino acids. Germline lookup yields CDR1 SGHRS and CDR2 YFSETQ. Trimming shortened V by 0 bases and J by 1 base, and 15 bases separated the two germline ends. CDR3 residues: CASSLASRGRGTDTQYF. CDR3 bases: TGCGCCAGCAGCTTGGCCTCCCGGGGGCGAGGCACAGATACGCAGTATTTT.

The genes are TRBV18 and TRBJ1-3, with D unclear. The CDR3 is 14 residues long. V lost 1 base and J lost 0, with 4 bases in between. Germline V gene sequence: CDR1 KGHSH, CDR2 LQKENI. The CDR3 sequence: CASSPQDSGNTIYF. Written as DNA, the CDR3 is TGTGCCAGCTCACCACAGGACTCTGGAAACACCATATATTTT.